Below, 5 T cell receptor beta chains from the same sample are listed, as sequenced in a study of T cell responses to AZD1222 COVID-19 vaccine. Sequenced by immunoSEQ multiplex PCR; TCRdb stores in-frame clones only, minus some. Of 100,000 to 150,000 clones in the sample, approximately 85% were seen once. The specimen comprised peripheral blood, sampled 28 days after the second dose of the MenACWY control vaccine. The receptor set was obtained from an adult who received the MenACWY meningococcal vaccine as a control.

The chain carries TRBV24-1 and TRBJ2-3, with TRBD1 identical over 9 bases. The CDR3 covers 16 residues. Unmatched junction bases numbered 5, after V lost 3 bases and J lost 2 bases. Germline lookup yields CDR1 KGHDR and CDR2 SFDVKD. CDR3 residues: CATSDPGQGDTDTQYF. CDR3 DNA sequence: TGTGCCACCAGTGATCCGGGACAGGGAGACACAGATACGCAGTATTTT.

The CDR3 is CSASSTSGREQFF. CDR3 nucleotides: TGCAGTGCTAGTAGTACTAGCGGGAGGGAGCAGTTCTTC. V gene TRBV20-1 combines with J gene TRBJ2-1; 12 positions agree with TRBD2. The CDR3 extends over 13 amino acids. The germline V gene encodes CDR1 DFQATT and CDR2 SNEGSKA (reference sequence). V was clipped by 3 bases and J by 10 bases; unmatched bases: 4.

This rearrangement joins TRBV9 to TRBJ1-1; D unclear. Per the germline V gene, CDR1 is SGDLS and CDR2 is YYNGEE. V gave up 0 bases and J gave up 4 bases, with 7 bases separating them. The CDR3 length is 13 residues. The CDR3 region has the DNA TGTGCCAGCAGCGTAGATTCCCGCACTGAAGCTTTCTTT. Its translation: CASSVDSRTEAFF.

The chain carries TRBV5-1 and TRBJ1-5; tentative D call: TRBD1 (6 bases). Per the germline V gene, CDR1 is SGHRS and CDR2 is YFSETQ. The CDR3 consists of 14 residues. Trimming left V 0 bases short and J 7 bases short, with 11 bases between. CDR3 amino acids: CASSLVVGGQPQHF. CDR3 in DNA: TGCGCCAGCAGCTTGGTTGTAGGGGGACAGCCCCAGCATTTT.

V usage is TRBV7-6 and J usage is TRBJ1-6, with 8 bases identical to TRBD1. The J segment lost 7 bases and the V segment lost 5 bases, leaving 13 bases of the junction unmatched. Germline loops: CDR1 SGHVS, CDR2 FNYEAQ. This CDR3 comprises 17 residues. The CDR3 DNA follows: TGTGCCAGCAGCACCCTACCCGGGACAGGAGTAAATTCACCCCTCCACTTT. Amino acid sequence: CASSTLPGTGVNSPLHF. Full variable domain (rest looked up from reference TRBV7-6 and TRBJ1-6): GAGVSQSPRYKVTKRGQDVALRCDPISGHVSLYWYRQALGQGPEFLTYFNYEAQQDKSGLPNDRFSAERPEGSISTLTIQRTEQRDSAMYRCASSTLPGTGVNSPLHFGNGTRLTVT.